The rows below give T cell receptor beta chains drawn from one sample of a study of beta chain features in type 1 diabetes. TCRdb's copy holds only in-frame clones and misses some; the assay was immunoSEQ multiplex PCR. Among hundreds of thousands of clones listed, approximately 11% were seen once. The specimen sequenced was naive CD4+ T cells from blood. The receptors shown here come from a woman aged 25-40 years in good health. Each CDR3 is given with its conserved first and last residue. D genes are given only for firm matches. Size values are once, few and many counts, or a class for expanded clones, and some rows have none.

D,J,length,V,size,DNA,CDR3
NA,TRBJ1-1,11,TRBV10-3,NA,TGTGCCATCAGGATTCAGGATAAAGCTTTCTTT,CAIRIQDKAFF
TRBD1,TRBJ2-6,16,TRBV7-3,NA,TGTGCCAGCAGCCGCACAGGGGGCTCTGGGGCCAACGTCCTGACTTTC,CASSRTGGSGANVLTF
TRBD2,TRBJ2-2,16,TRBV5-4,few,TGTGCCAGCAGCTCCGCTAGCGGGAGAATCACCGGGGAGCTGTTTTTT,CASSSASGRITGELFF
TRBD2,TRBJ2-1,14,TRBV7-8,NA,TGTGCCAGCAGCTTAGCGGGAGGGTACAATGAGCAGTTCTTC,CASSLAGGYNEQFF
NA,TRBJ1-5,13,TRBV30,NA,TGTGCCTGGAACGGAGGTTTCAATCAGCCCCAGCATTTT,CAWNGGFNQPQHF
NA,TRBJ2-7,14,TRBV18,few,TGTGCCAGCTCACCTGACGGGAGTTACCACGAGCAGTACTTC,CASSPDGSYHEQYF
NA,TRBJ2-3,16,TRBV9,NA,TGTGCCAGCAGCGTAGGGCTAGCGGAGGGGGGATATACGCAGTATTTT,CASSVGLAEGGYTQYF
NA,TRBJ2-2,15,TRBV30,few,TGTGCCTGGAGTGGATTGCGGGACTCACTCGGGGAGCTGTTTTTT,CAWSGLRDSLGELFF
TRBD1,TRBJ2-2,17,TRBV7-9,few,TGTGCCAGCAGTTCCATCTCGACAGGGGAGAACACCGGGGAGCTGTTTTTT,CASSSISTGENTGELFF
NA,TRBJ2-1,16,TRBV18,NA,TGTGCCAGCTCACCACCTAATCGAGGCCCTAACAATGAGCAGTTCTTC,CASSPPNRGPNNEQFF
NA,TRBJ1-5,15,TRBV18,NA,TGTGCCAGCTCATCGCAAGGACAGAGCAATCAGCCCCAGCATTTT,CASSSQGQSNQPQHF
NA,TRBJ2-1,14,TRBV10-3,NA,TGTGCCATCAGTGAGTCGTCGGGGAACAATGAGCAGTTCTTC,CAISESSGNNEQFF
NA,TRBJ2-1,14,TRBV7-3,NA,TGTGCCAGCAGGTCTTCACCCGCGAGTTATGAGCAGTTCTTC,CASRSSPASYEQFF
NA,TRBJ2-5,11,TRBV20-1,NA,TGCAGTGCTTTAGGGGAAGAGACCCAGTACTTC,CSALGEETQYF
TRBD2,TRBJ2-3,16,TRBV5-6,NA,TGTGCCAGCAGCTTGGTAGTAACGGGAGGGGCAGATACGCAGTATTTT,CASSLVVTGGADTQYF
TRBD1,TRBJ2-1,14,TRBV5-1,NA,TGCGCCAGCAGAGAGGGACAGGGGGCTGGTGAGCAGTTCTTC,CASREGQGAGEQFF
TRBD1,TRBJ1-1,18,TRBV7-9,few,TGTGCCAGCAGCTTAGGAGGGACAGGAGCTCTCATGAACACTGAAGCTTTCTTT,CASSLGGTGALMNTEAFF
NA,TRBJ2-5,15,TRBV19,NA,TGTGCCAGTAGTTGGCAGGTTCGATCCTTGGAGACCCAGTACTTC,CASSWQVRSLETQYF
NA,TRBJ1-1,13,TRBV7-2,NA,TGTGCCAGCAGCTTACGGGGGGGCACTGAAGCTTTCTTT,CASSLRGGTEAFF
NA,TRBJ1-1,15,TRBV19,few,TGTGCCAGTAGTATAGACCACAGGGCCGGGACTGAAGCTTTCTTT,CASSIDHRAGTEAFF
TRBD1,TRBJ1-5,15,TRBV19,NA,TGTGCCAGTAGTAACAGGGGGTCTGGCAATCAGCCCCAGCATTTT,CASSNRGSGNQPQHF
TRBD1,TRBJ2-1,16,TRBV4-3,few,TGCGCCAGCAGCCAAGAGACCGGACAGGGGTACGGGGAGCAGTTCTTC,CASSQETGQGYGEQFF